This T cell receptor beta chain stems from a study of OX40 agonist ivuxolimab in advanced cancers. Background for the entire study: The costimulatory receptor OX40 (CD134) was targeted by ivuxolimab, a fully human IgG2 agonistic monoclonal antibody. In the dose-escalation cohort, 70% to 90% of patients were male, and the mean age was roughly 56 years with a range of roughly 23 to 79. The paper covers the monotherapy dose-escalation part of the phase I ivuxolimab trial, which included N ≈ 57 patients. Peripheral TCRbeta sequencing aimed to test whether ivuxolimab altered TCR sequence diversity and caused clonal T-cell expansion. Intravenous ivuxolimab was administered to patients every 2 weeks at six dose levels: 0.01, 0.1, 0.3, 1.5, 3 and 10 mg/kg. Partial responses were achieved by three dose-escalation patients, of whom one had hepatocellular carcinoma and two had cutaneous melanoma. Of the approximately 50 dose-escalation patients, hepatocellular carcinoma was present in some 19, melanoma in some 15, renal cell carcinoma in 9 and head and neck cancer in 9. Patients were allowed to have had prior anti-PD-1, anti-PD-L1 or anti-CTLA-4 therapy, and 30% to 40% of the dose-escalation patients had been treated with checkpoint inhibitors.

To sequence the TCRbeta CDR3 region, genomic DNA was isolated from the sorted cells. The immunoSEQ Assay was used for sequencing of TCRbeta CDR3 regions. TCRdb stores this immuneACCESS table with in-frame sequences only. Part of the clones is absent; in the studies checked, under half of the shortfall reflects unresolved V genes, and no reason is known for the rest. The sample yields tens of thousands of clones; more than 85% were counted once. The ten most abundant clones make up roughly 4.4% of the sample. Taken from cysteine to phenylalanine, the CDR3 has 15 residues. Only CDR3 DNA is held: 45 bases, read in frame from base 1. Trimming costs V 5 bases and J 7 bases, and their ends lie 15 bases apart. Via the germline V gene (reference sequence), CDR1 is SEHNR and CDR2 FQNEAQ. This clone turned up a few times. No cognate antigen has been identified for it. Base qualities are not provided; no much larger clone lies one nucleotide away.

Broad study findings and their caveats: At doses of 0.1 to 3.0 mg/kg, clonal expansion of both CD4+ and CD8+ T cells in blood was seen between baseline and week 6. Low levels of normalized T-cell clonal expansion were also seen in some nonresponding patients. Which antigens the clonally expanded peripheral T cells were specific for was not determined. In the 0.1-3.0 mg/kg groups, partial responders had among the lowest normalized peripheral clonal expansion, particularly in CD8+ T cells. On average, CD8+ T cells showed more expanded clones than CD4+ T cells after ivuxolimab.

Patients with autoimmune disease history or receiving systemic immunosuppression were excluded from the trial. Peripheral blood for TCR sequencing was collected from all dose cohorts at baseline, on cycle 4 day 1, and on cycle 7 day 1. The samples were taken from a phase I, first-in-human, multicenter, open-label dose-escalation trial of ivuxolimab. Adults with locally advanced or metastatic melanoma, renal cell carcinoma, hepatocellular carcinoma or head and neck squamous cell carcinoma were enrolled in the trial. Before TCR sequencing, CD4+ and CD8+ T cells were separately sorted from peripheral blood.

The rearranged segments are TRBV7-9 and TRBJ1-6; the D segment cannot be called with confidence. The source is an adult with an advanced solid tumor such as melanoma, head and neck, liver or kidney cancer. The material was CD4+ or CD8+ T cells sorted from blood, obtained in a trial of the OX40 agonist ivuxolimab. The bases are TGTGCCAGCAGCGACGGACGGAATTGGAATTCACCCCTCCACTTT. Its amino acids are CASSDGRNWNSPLHF.